A selection of T cell receptor beta chains follows, all from one sample in a study of spatial heterogeneity in lung cancer. TCRdb recomputed calls from the 5' RACE reads with MiXCR, one row per CDR3 protein. The sample has around 40,000 distinct CDR3 sequences; 5.2% are singletons. The sample was PBMCs, taken at surgery. Source of these receptors: a female donor with early-stage non-small cell lung cancer. Both conserved end residues are part of each CDR3. Each record gives: clone size, D gene, J gene, V gene, CDR3 length, CDR3 protein, CDR3 DNA. A D gene is named only where the DNA matches it firmly. A clone size is listed for some rows: how often the clone was seen (once, few, many), or a class if it is expanded.

many	-	TRBJ1-3	TRBV2	14	CASNRDESGNTIYF	TGTGCCAGCAACCGGGACGAATCTGGAAACACCATATATTTT
few	TRBD1	TRBJ1-5	TRBV28	14	CASSLPGGHQPQHF	TGTGCCAGCAGTTTACCAGGGGGACATCAGCCCCAGCATTTT
many	TRBD2	TRBJ2-1	TRBV29-1	14	CSVDASGMYNEQFF	TGCAGCGTTGACGCTAGCGGGATGTACAATGAGCAGTTCTTC
-	TRBD1	TRBJ2-1	TRBV5-4	16	CASSEQGARWGNEQFF	TGTGCCAGCAGCGAACAGGGGGCGCGTTGGGGCAATGAGCAGTTCTTC
many	-	TRBJ1-6	TRBV28	14	CASSSGAPNSPLHF	TGTGCCAGCAGTTCAGGGGCCCCTAATTCACCCCTCCACTTT
-	TRBD1	TRBJ1-2	TRBV6-5	14	CASSFGQGNYGYTF	TGTGCCAGCAGTTTCGGACAGGGGAACTATGGCTACACCTTC
many	-	TRBJ1-1	TRBV20-1	13	CSARVQQYTEAFF	TGCAGTGCTAGAGTACAGCAGTACACTGAAGCTTTCTTT
-	TRBD1	TRBJ1-2	TRBV11-2	15	CASSLGTGGFYGYTF	TGTGCCAGCAGCTTAGGAACAGGGGGCTTCTATGGCTACACCTTC
many	-	TRBJ2-1	TRBV15	13	CATSRGWEREQFF	TGTGCCACCAGCAGAGGCTGGGAGCGTGAGCAGTTCTTC
few	-	TRBJ2-3	TRBV6-6	15	CASGWMGGSTDTQYF	TGTGCCAGCGGATGGATGGGGGGCAGCACAGATACGCAGTATTTT
many	-	TRBJ1-1	TRBV9	16	CASSASPSHMNTEAFF	TGTGCCAGCAGCGCAAGCCCTAGCCATATGAACACTGAAGCTTTCTTT
-	-	TRBJ1-5	TRBV7-8	12	CASSSLGQPQHF	TGTGCCAGCAGCTCCCTGGGTCAGCCCCAGCATTTT
-	TRBD1	TRBJ1-4	TRBV3-1	18	CASTSIGTGGPINEKLFF	TGTGCCAGCACCAGCATAGGGACAGGGGGACCCATTAATGAAAAACTGTTTTTT
many	-	TRBJ2-5	TRBV15	14	CATSTPGGPETQYF	TGTGCCACCAGCACTCCCGGGGGGCCGGAGACCCAGTACTTC
many	-	TRBJ2-1	TRBV5-1	15	CASSLVGQTYNEQFF	TGCGCCAGCAGCTTGGTTGGACAGACCTACAATGAGCAGTTCTTC
-	-	TRBJ2-4	TRBV3-1	13	CASSLVGQNIQYF	TGTGCCAGCAGCCTTGTCGGACAAAACATTCAGTACTTC
many	TRBD2	TRBJ2-5	TRBV20-1	15	CSARVSGGLRETQYF	TGCAGTGCTAGAGTAAGCGGGGGGCTCCGTGAGACCCAGTACTTC